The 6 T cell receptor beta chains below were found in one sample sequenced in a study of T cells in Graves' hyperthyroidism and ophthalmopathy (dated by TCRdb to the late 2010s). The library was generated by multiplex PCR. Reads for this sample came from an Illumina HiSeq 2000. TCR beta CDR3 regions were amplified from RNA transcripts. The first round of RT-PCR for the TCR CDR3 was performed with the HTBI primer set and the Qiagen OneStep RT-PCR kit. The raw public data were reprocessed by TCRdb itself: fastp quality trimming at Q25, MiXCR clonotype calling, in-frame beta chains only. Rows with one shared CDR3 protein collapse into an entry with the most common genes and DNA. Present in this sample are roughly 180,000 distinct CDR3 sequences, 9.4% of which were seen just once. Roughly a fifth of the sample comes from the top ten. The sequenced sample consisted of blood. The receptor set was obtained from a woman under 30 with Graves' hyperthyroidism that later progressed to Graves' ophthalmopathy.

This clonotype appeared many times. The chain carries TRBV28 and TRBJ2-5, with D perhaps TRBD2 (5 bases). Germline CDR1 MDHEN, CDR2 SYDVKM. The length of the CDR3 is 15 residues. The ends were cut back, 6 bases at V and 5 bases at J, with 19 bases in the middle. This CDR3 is CASRPRLGWEETQYF. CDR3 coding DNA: TGTGCCAGCAGACCCCGTCTCGGGTGGGAGGAGACCCAGTACTTC. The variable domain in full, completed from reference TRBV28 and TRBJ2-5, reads DVKVTQSSRYLVKRTGEKVFLECVQDMDHENMFWYRQDPGLGLRLIYFSYDVKMKEKGDIPEGYSVSREKKERFSLILESASTNQTSMYLCASRPRLGWEETQYFGPGTRLLVL.

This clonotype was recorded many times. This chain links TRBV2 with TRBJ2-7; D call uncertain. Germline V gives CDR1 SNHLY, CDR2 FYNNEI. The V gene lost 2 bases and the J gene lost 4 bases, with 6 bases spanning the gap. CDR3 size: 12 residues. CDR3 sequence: CASSEWAYEQYF. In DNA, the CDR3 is TGTGCCAGCAGTGAATGGGCTTACGAGCAGTACTTC.

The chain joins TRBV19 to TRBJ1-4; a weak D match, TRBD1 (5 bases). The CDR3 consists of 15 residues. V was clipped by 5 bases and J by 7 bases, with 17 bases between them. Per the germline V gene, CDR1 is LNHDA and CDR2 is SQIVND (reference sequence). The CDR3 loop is CASSARSGGGEKLFF. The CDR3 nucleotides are TGTGCCAGTAGTGCCCGGAGTGGTGGGGGTGAAAAACTGTTTTTT.

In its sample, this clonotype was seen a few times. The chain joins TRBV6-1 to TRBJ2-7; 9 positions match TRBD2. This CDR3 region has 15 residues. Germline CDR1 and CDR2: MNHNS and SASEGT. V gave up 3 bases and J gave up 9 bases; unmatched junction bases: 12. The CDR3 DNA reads TGTGCCAGCAGTGATCCACTAGCGGGCTTCTTACGGCAGTACTTC. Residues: CASSDPLAGFLRQYF.

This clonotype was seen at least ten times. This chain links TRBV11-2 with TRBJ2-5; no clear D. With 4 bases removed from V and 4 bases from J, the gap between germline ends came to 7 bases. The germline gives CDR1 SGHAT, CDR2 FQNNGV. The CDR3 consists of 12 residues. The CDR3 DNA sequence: TGTGCCAGCAGCTCCGTAATAGAGACCCAGTACTTC. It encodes CASSSVIETQYF.

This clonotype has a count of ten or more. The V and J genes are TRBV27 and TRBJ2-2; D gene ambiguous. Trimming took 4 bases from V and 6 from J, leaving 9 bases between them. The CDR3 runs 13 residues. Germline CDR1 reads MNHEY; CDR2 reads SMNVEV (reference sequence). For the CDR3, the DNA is TGTGCCAGCAGTTCCCTAGTCTCCGGGGAGCTGTTTTTT. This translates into CASSSLVSGELFF.